This T cell receptor (beta chain) appears in the sequencing data of a study of T-cell memory formation after mild COVID-19. TCRdb called the 5' RACE reads again in MiXCR, with one record for every CDR3 protein. This sample has hundreds of thousands of distinct CDR3 sequences, with approximately 15% found just once. Findings of the study overall: Mainly in CM and EM were contracting CD4+ clones; CD8+ were in EMRA.

About this clonotype: The antigen is not known.

The specimen was PBMCs or a T cell subset sorted from them (not recorded which). The receptor's source is a man between 18 and 35 years old who had mild COVID-19 (a few samples of this study predate the infection). Cell type and time point are not known.

This CDR3 reads CASTLRLAGGLYEQYF. CDR3 in DNA: TGTGCCAGCACCCTACGACTAGCGGGGGGCCTCTACGAGCAGTACTTC. The J gene is TRBJ2-7, the V gene TRBV27; TRBD2 aligns across 13 bases. This CDR3 has 16 residues. The germline CDR1 and CDR2 sequences are MNHEY and SMNVEV (reference sequence). Trimming at V came to 7 bases and at J to 3 bases, leaving 9 bases not matched to a gene.